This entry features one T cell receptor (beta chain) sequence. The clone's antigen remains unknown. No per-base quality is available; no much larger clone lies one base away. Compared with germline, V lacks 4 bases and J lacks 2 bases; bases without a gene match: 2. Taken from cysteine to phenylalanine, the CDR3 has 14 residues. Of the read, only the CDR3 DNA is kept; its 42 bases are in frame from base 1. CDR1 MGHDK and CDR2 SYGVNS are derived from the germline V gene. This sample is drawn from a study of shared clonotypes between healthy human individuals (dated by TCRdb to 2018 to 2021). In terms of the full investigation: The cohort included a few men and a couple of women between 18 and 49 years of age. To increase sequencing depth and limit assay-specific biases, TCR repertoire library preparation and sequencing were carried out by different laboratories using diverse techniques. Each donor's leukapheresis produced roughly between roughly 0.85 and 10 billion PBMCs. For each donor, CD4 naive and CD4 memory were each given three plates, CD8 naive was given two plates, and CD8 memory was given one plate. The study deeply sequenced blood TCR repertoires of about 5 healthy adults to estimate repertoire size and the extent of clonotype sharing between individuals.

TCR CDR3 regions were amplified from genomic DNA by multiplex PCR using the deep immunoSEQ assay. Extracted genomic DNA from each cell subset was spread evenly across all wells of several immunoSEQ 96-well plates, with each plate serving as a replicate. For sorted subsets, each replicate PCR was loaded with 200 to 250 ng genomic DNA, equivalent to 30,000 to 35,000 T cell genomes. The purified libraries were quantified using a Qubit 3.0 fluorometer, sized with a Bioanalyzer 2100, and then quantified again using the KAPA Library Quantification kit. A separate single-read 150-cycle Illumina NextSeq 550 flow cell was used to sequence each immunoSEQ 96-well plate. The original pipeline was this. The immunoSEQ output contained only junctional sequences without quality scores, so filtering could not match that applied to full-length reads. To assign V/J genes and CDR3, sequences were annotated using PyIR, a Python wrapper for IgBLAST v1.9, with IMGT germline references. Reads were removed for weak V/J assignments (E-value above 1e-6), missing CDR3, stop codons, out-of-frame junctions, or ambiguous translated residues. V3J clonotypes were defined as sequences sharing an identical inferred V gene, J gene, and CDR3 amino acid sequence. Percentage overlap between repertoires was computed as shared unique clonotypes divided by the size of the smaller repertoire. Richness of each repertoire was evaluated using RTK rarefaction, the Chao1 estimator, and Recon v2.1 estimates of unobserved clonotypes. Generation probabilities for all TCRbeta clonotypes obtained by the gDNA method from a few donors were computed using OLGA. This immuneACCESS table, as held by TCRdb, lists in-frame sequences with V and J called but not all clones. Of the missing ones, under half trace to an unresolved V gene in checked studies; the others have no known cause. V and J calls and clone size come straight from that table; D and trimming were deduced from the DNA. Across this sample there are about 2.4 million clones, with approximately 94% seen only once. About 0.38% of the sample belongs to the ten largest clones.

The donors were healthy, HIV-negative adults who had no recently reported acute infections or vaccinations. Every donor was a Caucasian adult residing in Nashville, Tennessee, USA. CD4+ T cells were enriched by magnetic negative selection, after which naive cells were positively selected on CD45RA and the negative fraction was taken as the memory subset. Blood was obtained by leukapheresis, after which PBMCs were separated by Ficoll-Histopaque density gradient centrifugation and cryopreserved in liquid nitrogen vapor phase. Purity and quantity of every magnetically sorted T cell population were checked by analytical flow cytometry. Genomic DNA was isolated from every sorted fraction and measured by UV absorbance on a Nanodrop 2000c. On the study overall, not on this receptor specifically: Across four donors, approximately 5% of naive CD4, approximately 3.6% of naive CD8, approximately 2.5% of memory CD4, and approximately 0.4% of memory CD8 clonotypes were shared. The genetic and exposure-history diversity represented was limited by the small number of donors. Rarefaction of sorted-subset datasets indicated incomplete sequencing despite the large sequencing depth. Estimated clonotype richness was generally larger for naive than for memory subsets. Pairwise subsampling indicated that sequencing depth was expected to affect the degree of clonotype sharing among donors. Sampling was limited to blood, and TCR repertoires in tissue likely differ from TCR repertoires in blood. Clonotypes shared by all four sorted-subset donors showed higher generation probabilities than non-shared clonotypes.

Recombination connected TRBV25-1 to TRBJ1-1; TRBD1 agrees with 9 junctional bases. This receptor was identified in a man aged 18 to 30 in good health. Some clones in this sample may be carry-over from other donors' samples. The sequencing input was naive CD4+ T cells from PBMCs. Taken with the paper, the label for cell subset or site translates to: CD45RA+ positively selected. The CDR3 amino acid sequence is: CASSATGGNTEAFF. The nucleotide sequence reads TGTGCCAGCAGTGCCACAGGGGGCAACACTGAAGCTTTCTTT.